A single TCR beta chain is shown here with its context. The data belong to a study of T cell changes during pregnancy in multiple sclerosis. This table comes from immunoSEQ multiplex PCR, and its TCRdb copy is limited to in-frame clones, with some not included. The sample contains tens of thousands of clones, more than 85% of which appear only once. The germline V gene encodes CDR1 KGHSH and CDR2 LQKENI. V was trimmed by 5 bases and J by 3 bases, leaving 7 bases between them. The CDR3 has 12 amino acids. The sequencing used CD4+ T cells from peripheral blood mononuclear cells, collected in the third trimester of pregnancy. The rearrangement joins TRBV18 to TRBJ1-1, with D unresolved. The receptor was isolated from a female donor in good health, enrolled as a control in a pregnancy study. CDR3 nucleotides: TGTGCCAGCTCATCTCTATACACTGAAGCTTTCTTT. It codes for CASSSLYTEAFF.